The clone carrying this T cell receptor beta chain was counted once. These data originate in a study of cytomegalovirus exposure and HLA in healthy donors. 60 Vbeta and 13 Jbeta primers were used in PCR. Sequencing used immunoSEQ multiplex PCR; TCRdb keeps in-frame clones, though not all of them. The sample records more than 130,000 clones, more than 60% being singletons. The clonotype comes from a male donor in good health and CMV-seronegative. Sequencing was carried out using PBMCs.

The CDR3 reads CASSLRAGGPTGELFF. The CDR3 nucleotides are TGTGCCAGCAGCTTACGAGCGGGGGGCCCCACCGGGGAGCTGTTTTTT. This chain joins TRBV7-9 and TRBJ2-2, with 9 bases identical to TRBD2. This CDR3 is 16 amino acids long. V shed 2 bases, J shed 4 bases, and the junction held 5 bases outside the gene matches. From germline, CDR1 is SEHNR and CDR2 FQNEAQ (reference sequence). The whole variable domain, remainder taken from reference TRBV7-9 and TRBJ2-2, is DTGVSQNPRHKITKRGQNVTFRCDPISEHNRLYWYRQTLGQGPEFLTYFQNEAQLEKSRLLSDRFSAERPKGSFSTLEIQRTEQGDSAMYLCASSLRAGGPTGELFFGEGSRLTVL.